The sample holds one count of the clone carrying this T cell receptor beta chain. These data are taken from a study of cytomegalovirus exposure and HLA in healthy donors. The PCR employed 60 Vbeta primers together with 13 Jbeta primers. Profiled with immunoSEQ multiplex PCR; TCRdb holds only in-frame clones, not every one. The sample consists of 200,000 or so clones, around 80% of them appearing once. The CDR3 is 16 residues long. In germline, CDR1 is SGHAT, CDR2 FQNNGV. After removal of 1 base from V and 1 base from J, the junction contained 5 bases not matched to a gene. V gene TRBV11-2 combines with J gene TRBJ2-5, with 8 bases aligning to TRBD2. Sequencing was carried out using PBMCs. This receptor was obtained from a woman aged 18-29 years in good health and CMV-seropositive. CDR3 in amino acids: CASSLGPTSGQETQYF. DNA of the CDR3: TGTGCCAGCAGCTTAGGCCCCACTAGCGGCCAAGAGACCCAGTACTTC.